This T cell receptor beta chain is from a study of control samples from healthy donors and cancer patients. Losses at the gene ends were 4 bases for V and 0 bases for J; bases not matched to a gene: 5. In germline, CDR1 is SGDLS, CDR2 YYNGEE. This CDR3 is 15 amino acids long. The assay was immunoSEQ multiplex PCR, and TCRdb's table has in-frame clones only and misses some. The data contain around 55,000 clones, roughly 95% of them singletons. The chain links TRBV9 to TRBJ2-3, with 7 bases aligning to TRBD2. This receptor was taken from a woman between 18 and 30 years old in good health. Sequencing was done on a sample of blood. The CDR3 loop reads CASSKAGTSTDTQYF. The DNA for the CDR3 is TGTGCCAGCAGCAAAGCGGGGACTAGCACAGATACGCAGTATTTT.